This entry lists 23 T cell receptor beta chains sequenced from one sample in a study of human T cells and chemical hapten exposure (dated by TCRdb to the early 2020s). During library preparation, unique molecular identifiers were attached to individual cDNA molecules so that TCRs could be counted in a quantitative, reproducible way. TCRdb reprocessing: public reads trimmed at Q25 with fastp, clones called with MiXCR, in-frame beta chains kept. A single entry per CDR3 protein holds the most common genes and DNA from its merged rows. This sample has roughly 120,000 distinct CDR3 sequences in its table, and over 7% of those were observed once. 1.1% to 1.5% of the sample goes to the ten largest clones. Total RNA was isolated from unfractionated whole blood collected in Tempus Blood RNA tubes. Sequencing input: whole blood. These receptors were obtained from a human donor in good health. Some clones in this sample may be carry-over from other donors' samples. Donor details come from another sample of the same person, matched by shared clones.

This clonotype occurred many times. The V gene is TRBV5-1, the J gene TRBJ1-1; D uncertain. The CDR3 consists of 12 residues. Germline CDR1 and CDR2: SGHRS and YFSETQ. Between the trimmed V and J ends, which lost 4 bases and 4 bases, there was a span of 8 bases. CDR3 nucleotide sequence: TGCGCCAGCAGCATGATGGGCACTGAAGCTTTCTTT. Residues: CASSMMGTEAFF.

This clonotype was observed at least ten times. The gene calls are TRBV6-6 and TRBJ1-6; possible D gene TRBD1, 6 bases. V was trimmed by 0 bases and J by 10 bases, leaving 13 bases between them. The CDR3 loop spans 15 amino acids. CDR1 is MNHNY, CDR2 SVGAGI, per germline (reference sequence). CDR3 nucleotide sequence: TGTGCCAGCAGTTACTCAGCAGGGACAAACTCACCCCTCCACTTT. Protein: CASSYSAGTNSPLHF.

The rearrangement uses TRBV6-5 and TRBJ2-1; the D gene could be TRBD1 or TRBD2 (5 bases each). V was cut by 5 bases and J by 9 bases, with 17 bases left in between. There are 14 residues in the CDR3. Germline V gene data show CDR1 as MNHEY and CDR2 as SVGAGI. The CDR3 DNA sequence: TGTGCCAGCAGTGAGGGACGGTACATGGGTGAGCAGTTCTTC. Its protein product is CASSEGRYMGEQFF.

This clonotype was recorded a few times. The chain combines TRBV4-1 with TRBJ1-4, with 7 nucleotides matching TRBD1. The CDR3 loop spans 15 amino acids. The trim removed 3 bases at V and 0 bases at J, leaving 1 base unmatched. Germline V gene sequence: CDR1 MGHRA, CDR2 YSYEKL. The CDR3 nucleotides are TGCGCCAGCAGCCATGGACAGGCAACTAATGAAAAACTGTTTTTT. Its translation is CASSHGQATNEKLFF.

The table lists this clonotype with many counts. CDR3: CATVIQGNTEAFF. For the CDR3, the DNA is TGTGCCACCGTAATACAGGGTAACACTGAAGCTTTCTTT. This chain links TRBV6-1 with TRBJ1-1; TRBD1 is a possible D gene (6 bases). The V end was cut by 10 bases, the J end by 2 bases, with 14 bases between. The CDR3 spans 13 residues. Looked up from germline, CDR1 is MNHNS and CDR2 is SASEGT.

At least ten counts were recorded for this clonotype. The CDR3 protein is CASSPGQGNTGELFF. CDR3 in DNA: TGTGCCAGCAGCCCCGGACAGGGGAACACCGGGGAGCTGTTTTTT. The chain has TRBV5-6 and TRBJ2-2; 8 bases match TRBD1. J was trimmed by 1 base and V by 4 bases; bases with no gene match: 3. Germline V gene data show CDR1 as SGHDT and CDR2 as YYEEEE. The CDR3 loop spans 15 amino acids.

The table lists this clonotype with many counts. This chain connects TRBV7-9 to TRBJ1-1; tentative D call: TRBD1 (6 bases). The CDR3 contains 14 residues. The germline V and J ends were trimmed by 5 bases and 1 base, with 11 bases remaining between them. From germline, CDR1 is SEHNR and CDR2 FQNEAQ (reference sequence). CDR3 sequence: CASSLGHQNTEAFF. In nucleotides, the CDR3 is TGTGCCAGCAGCCTGGGACATCAGAACACTGAAGCTTTCTTT.

This clonotype was counted ten times or more. The J gene is TRBJ1-1, the V gene TRBV7-8; D is perhaps TRBD1 (6 bases). This CDR3 is built from 13 residues. In germline, CDR1 is SGHVS, CDR2 FQNEAQ. Trimming took off 5 bases at V and 6 bases at J, with 13 bases between the two ends. The CDR3 sequence: CASSIYRESEAFF. CDR3 DNA sequence: TGTGCCAGCAGCATCTACAGGGAATCTGAAGCTTTCTTT.

This chain links TRBV6-5 with TRBJ2-7, with a tentative D call TRBD1 (5 bases). The CDR3 loop spans 15 amino acids. Germline assignment: CDR1 MNHEY and CDR2 SVGAGI. The ends were cut back, 2 bases at V and 3 bases at J, with 14 bases in the middle. CDR3 sequence: CASSYGTGYHYEQYF. The DNA for the CDR3 is TGTGCCAGCAGTTACGGAACAGGCTACCACTACGAGCAGTACTTC.

This clonotype was seen a few times. The rearrangement uses TRBV12-3 or TRBV12-4 and TRBJ2-2; D is perhaps TRBD2 (6 bases). The V gene lost 5 bases and the J gene lost 2 bases, with 27 bases spanning the gap. This CDR3 comprises 20 residues. CDR3 in amino acids: CASSTVAGPPKFANTGELFF. In DNA form, the CDR3 reads TGTGCCAGCAGTACCGTCGCGGGACCTCCCAAATTCGCCAACACCGGGGAGCTGTTTTTT.

The genes are TRBV5-1 and TRBJ2-7; 7 nucleotides line up with TRBD1. CDR1 SGHRS and CDR2 YFSETQ come from the germline V gene. This CDR3 has 15 amino acids. Trimming at V came to 0 bases and at J to 5 bases, leaving 8 bases not matched to a gene. The CDR3 region has the DNA TGCGCCAGCAGCTTGGATGGCCGACAGGGCGACGAGCAGTACTTC. This encodes CASSLDGRQGDEQYF.

This clonotype has a handful of counts. This chain joins TRBV20-1 and TRBJ2-3, with 7 bases lining up with TRBD2. V lost 5 bases to trimming and J lost 1 base; unmatched junction nucleotides: 6. The germline V gene encodes CDR1 DFQATT and CDR2 SNEGSKA (reference sequence). This CDR3 comprises 14 residues. In nucleotides, the CDR3 is TGCAGTGCTGCTTTTGGGGGGGGCACAGATACGCAGTATTTT. It encodes CSAAFGGGTDTQYF.

Concerning this clonotype: A much larger clone sits a single nucleotide away, making a read error possible. The V and J genes are TRBV15 and TRBJ1-6; D is uncertain. Per germline, CDR1 LNHNV and CDR2 YYDKDF (reference sequence). This CDR3 contains 15 residues. The CDR3 protein is CATNRAANVNSPLHF. The CDR3 coding sequence is TGTGCCACCAACAGAGCGGCGAATGTTAATTCACCCCTCCACTTT.

This chain uses TRBV6-1 with TRBJ1-5; D remains unclear. Germline V gene lookup returns CDR1 MNHNS and CDR2 SASEGT. Trimming removed 8 bases from V and 9 bases from J, with 14 bases in between. The CDR3 runs to 12 residues. The CDR3 bases are TGTGCCAGCCGGTTCGGGAGGCGGCCCCAGCATTTT. Encoded protein: CASRFGRRPQHF.

This clonotype was counted many times. The chain has TRBV12-3 or TRBV12-4 and TRBJ2-1; 13 bases are shared with TRBD2. The CDR3 contains 16 residues. With 6 bases clipped from V and 9 bases from J, the junction kept 11 bases outside the gene matches. This CDR3 reads CASSLGLAGDMGEQFF. The CDR3 DNA reads TGTGCCAGCAGCCTCGGACTAGCGGGAGATATGGGTGAGCAGTTCTTC.

This clonotype appeared many times. V and J are TRBV5-1 and TRBJ1-3; tentatively, D is TRBD1 (6 bases). The germline V gene has CDR1 SGHRS and CDR2 YFSETQ. The ends were cut back, 4 bases at V and 4 bases at J, with 12 bases in the middle. The CDR3 is 14 residues long. CDR3 protein: CASSQGTSGNTIYF. DNA of the CDR3: TGCGCCAGCAGCCAGGGGACTAGCGGAAACACCATATATTTT.

The chain links TRBV6-5 to TRBJ2-5; TRBD2 matches at 8 bases. CDR3 length: 15 amino acids. CDR1 MNHEY and CDR2 SVGAGI come from the germline V gene. The V segment lost 8 bases and the J segment 2 bases; nucleotides outside the gene matches: 10. CDR3 DNA: TGTGCCAGCTCACGGTCCAGCGGGGGACAAGAGACCCAGTACTTC. Protein: CASSRSSGGQETQYF.

The table lists this clonotype with many counts. This rearrangement joins TRBV19 to TRBJ2-1; D unclear. The CDR3 totals 12 residues. The germline V and J ends were trimmed by 7 bases and 9 bases, with 13 bases remaining between them. Looked up from germline, CDR1 is LNHDA and CDR2 is SQIVND (reference sequence). Here the CDR3 reads CASTSGEPEQFF. DNA of the CDR3: TGTGCCAGTACTTCTGGCGAACCTGAGCAGTTCTTC.

This clonotype was seen repeatedly, ten times or more. The chain couples TRBV5-6 to TRBJ1-5; D perhaps matches TRBD1 (5 bases). The germline CDR1 and CDR2 sequences are SGHDT and YYEEEE. The length of the CDR3 is 13 residues. The V end lost 4 bases, the J end lost 2 bases, and 7 bases lay between the germline ends. The CDR3 bases are TGTGCCAGCAGCAGCAGGGGCAATCAGCCCCAGCATTTT. It translates to CASSSRGNQPQHF.

The V call is TRBV5-1, the J call TRBJ1-1, with D tentatively TRBD1 (5 bases). The CDR3 is 11 residues long. Per the germline V gene, CDR1 is SGHRS and CDR2 is YFSETQ. The ends were cut back, 6 bases at V and 7 bases at J, with 10 bases in the middle. The CDR3 protein is CASTRGGEAFF. The CDR3 DNA sequence: TGCGCCAGCACCCGGGGGGGTGAAGCTTTCTTT.

This clonotype was recorded many times. The chain carries TRBV12-3 or TRBV12-4 and TRBJ2-2; the match to TRBD2 covers 9 bases. This CDR3 has 17 residues. Unmatched junction bases numbered 11, after V lost 6 bases and J lost 3 bases. The CDR3 bases are TGTGCCAGCAGCCCCCTCCGCAGCGGGAGGCACACCGGGGAGCTGTTTTTT. This sequence encodes CASSPLRSGRHTGELFF.

This clonotype was recorded many times. V is TRBV5-1 and J is TRBJ2-7; TRBD1 might be the D (5 bases). The CDR3 is made up of 17 amino acids. Germline CDR1 SGHRS, CDR2 YFSETQ. V was trimmed by 0 bases and J by 0 bases, leaving 16 bases between them. In DNA, the CDR3 is TGCGCCAGCAGCTTGGCCAGCCCAGGGATTGCCTCCTACGAGCAGTACTTC. It translates to CASSLASPGIASYEQYF.

This clonotype has just a few counts. J is TRBJ1-1 and V is TRBV6-2 or TRBV6-3, with D possibly being TRBD1 (6 bases). The CDR3 totals 15 residues. CDR1 and CDR2 (germline): MNHEY, SVGEGT. The V end was cut by 6 bases, the J end by 0 bases, with 14 bases between. CDR3 residues: CASRSYQGMNTEAFF. The CDR3 DNA reads as TGTGCCAGCAGGTCCTACCAGGGGATGAACACTGAAGCTTTCTTT.